Here is one T cell receptor (beta chain) with its context. Its antigen is not identified. Sequencing was performed with immunoSEQ multiplex PCR; in TCRdb, only in-frame clones are kept and a portion is missing. The profile shows roughly 8,700 clones, approximately 75% of them singletons. The sample belongs to a study of neoadjuvant nivolumab and ipilimumab in lung cancer. Study-wide findings and caveats: Only two of four nivolumab-treated tumors gained richness and clonality by surgery. TCR richness and clonality were higher in tumors than adjacent uninvolved lung.

There are 15 residues in the CDR3. With V trimmed by 10 bases and J by 4 bases, 14 bases remained unmatched. Germline values: CDR1 ENHRY, CDR2 SYGVKD. This receptor was taken from an adult with non-small cell lung cancer. The sequencing here drew on tumor tissue, taken after neoadjuvant nivolumab, alone or with ipilimumab, at or shortly before surgery. The chain uses TRBV10-3 and TRBJ2-7; 9 bases are a match to TRBD1. CDR3 loop: CATHPGTGLRYEQYF. CDR3 bases: TGTGCCACCCACCCCGGGACAGGGCTGCGGTACGAGCAGTACTTC.